The 20 T cell receptor beta chains in this list originate from one sample, sequenced in a study of graft-versus-host responses after intestinal transplantation. Produced via immunoSEQ multiplex PCR; TCRdb's table is partial and in-frame only. Here the sample spans 45,000 to 60,000 clones, roughly 91% being singletons. No antigen has been identified for these receptors. Here the sequenced sample was unstimulated CD4+ T cells sorted from spleen or lymph node cells, taken before transplant. These receptors all come from a human donor who was the organ donor for an intestinal transplant.

This rearrangement joins TRBV10-3 to TRBJ1-4, with 7 nucleotides matching TRBD1. Trimming cost V 0 bases and J 4 bases; bases outside gene matches: 2. The CDR3 sequence is 15 residues long. Germline V gives CDR1 ENHRY, CDR2 SYGVKD. CDR3 sequence: CAISESGTVNEKLFF. For the CDR3, the DNA is TGTGCCATCAGTGAGTCGGGGACAGTTAATGAAAAACTGTTTTTT.

As for this clone: The junction departs from the called germline gene at one end, perhaps through a read error. CDR3 amino acids: CASTLRTSRNTGELFF. CDR3 DNA: TGTGCCAGCACCTTAAGGACGTCCCGTAACACCGGGGAGCTGTTTTTT. This chain uses TRBV11-2 with TRBJ2-2; the D is unclear. CDR3 length: 16 residues. CDR1 and CDR2 from the germline V gene are SGHAT and FQNNGV.

This rearrangement joins TRBV4-1 to TRBJ1-2; TRBD1 is a possible D gene (6 bases). V was trimmed by 2 bases and J by 1 base, leaving 14 bases between them. This CDR3 is built from 16 residues. Per the germline V gene, CDR1 is MGHRA and CDR2 is YSYEKL. The CDR3 nucleotides are TGCGCCAGCAGCCAATCTGGGGGCAGGAATAACTATGGCTACACCTTC. Translated: CASSQSGGRNNYGYTF.

The V gene is TRBV5-6, the J gene TRBJ2-3, with TRBD2 matching 7 bases. This CDR3 has 15 residues. The germline gives CDR1 SGHDT, CDR2 YYEEEE. Trimming took 5 bases from V and 0 from J; bases not matched to a gene: 6. The CDR3 nucleotides are TGTGCCAGCAGGTATTTAGCGGGCAGCACAGATACGCAGTATTTT. Its translation is CASRYLAGSTDTQYF.

Turning to this clone: At one of its ends the junction is not consistent with the germline gene, which may arise from a read error. V and J are TRBV4-1 and TRBJ1-2; possible D gene TRBD1, 6 bases. Germline V gene data show CDR1 as MGHRA and CDR2 as YSYEKL. The CDR3 runs to 15 residues. The chain's CDR3 is CASSQDRGTGYGYTF. The CDR3 DNA is TGCGCCAGCAGTCAAGATAGGGGGACGGGCTATGGCTACACCTTC.

The V and J genes are TRBV6-4 and TRBJ2-6, with TRBD2 as a possible D gene (5 bases). The germline V gene encodes CDR1 MRHNA and CDR2 SNTAGT. Trimming removed 4 bases from V and 2 bases from J, with 6 bases in between. This CDR3 has 14 residues. CDR3 amino acids: CASSVLAGANVLTF. As DNA, the CDR3 is TGTGCCAGCAGTGTACTAGCTGGGGCCAACGTCCTGACTTTC.

This chain uses TRBV6-6 with TRBJ2-3; TRBD2 agrees at 11 bases. The V segment lost 4 bases and the J segment 0 bases; nucleotides outside the gene matches: 0. This CDR3 is built from 15 residues. The germline CDR1 and CDR2 sequences are MNHNY and SVGAGI (reference sequence). CDR3 amino acids: CASSWTSGSTDTQYF. CDR3 in DNA: TGTGCCAGCAGTTGGACTAGCGGGAGCACAGATACGCAGTATTTT.

The rearrangement uses TRBV6-5 and TRBJ2-7, with D maybe TRBD1 (6 bases). The V gene's germline CDR1 is MNHEY and CDR2 SVGAGI. This CDR3 has 15 residues. V was shortened by 2 bases and J by 0 bases, with 11 bases between the two germline ends. As DNA, the CDR3 is TGTGCCAGCAGTTACATGCTACAGGGCTCCTACGAGCAGTACTTC. Its protein product is CASSYMLQGSYEQYF.

The CDR3 nucleotides read TGTGCCAGCACCCCCTTGAGGGGTCTTCAAGGTCCCGTGGGGGACGAGCAGTACTTC. Its protein product is CASTPLRGLQGPVGDEQYF. The chain employs TRBV28 and TRBJ2-7; D tentatively reads TRBD1 or TRBD2 (5 bases each). V was clipped by 7 bases and J by 5 bases, with 33 bases between them. Germline V lookup: CDR1 MDHEN, CDR2 SYDVKM. The CDR3 sequence is 19 residues long.

This clone was picked up a small number of times. The chain combines TRBV6-5 with TRBJ2-1; 8 nucleotides agree with TRBD2. The CDR3 covers 15 residues. From germline, CDR1 is MNHEY and CDR2 SVGAGI. The V and J ends lost 0 bases and 4 bases, in that order; junction bases with no gene match: 2. The CDR3 here is CASSYSAGGYNEQFF. Written as DNA, the CDR3 is TGTGCCAGCAGTTACTCTGCGGGGGGATACAATGAGCAGTTCTTC.

The chain carries TRBV23-1 and TRBJ2-5, with TRBD2 matching over 8 bases. TRBV23-1 is annotated as an ORF whose role is uncertain. With 3 bases clipped from V and 5 bases from J, the junction kept 14 bases outside the gene matches. CDR3 length equals 17 residues. The CDR3 DNA sequence: TGCGCCAGCAGTCACATCCCCGAAGCGGGAGATCTGGAGACCCAGTACTTC. Encoded protein: CASSHIPEAGDLETQYF.

As regards this clone: Other DNA sequences in this sample translate to the same CDR3. This chain uses TRBV4-3 with TRBJ2-1, with TRBD1 as a possible D gene (6 bases). The CDR3 consists of 17 residues. The V gene's germline CDR1 is LGHNA and CDR2 YSLEER. Deletions cut 1 base from V and 1 base from J, with 14 bases between. The CDR3 coding sequence is TGCGCCAGCAGCCAAGGGGGGCGAGGGTTATCCTACAATGAGCAGTTCTTC. It yields the protein CASSQGGRGLSYNEQFF.

This chain joins TRBV5-5 and TRBJ2-7; TRBD1 agrees at 10 bases. CDR1 is SGHKS, CDR2 YYEKEE, per germline (reference sequence). This CDR3 spans 14 amino acids. V trimming: 0 bases; J trimming: 5 bases; junction bases outside the gene matches: 2. Here the CDR3 DNA reads TGTGCCAGCAGCTTGGGACAGGGGGCGGACGAGCAGTACTTC. It encodes CASSLGQGADEQYF.

A single count supports this clone. The rearrangement links TRBV28 to TRBJ2-7; unclear D gene. The CDR3 has 14 amino acids. Germline V gene data show CDR1 as MDHEN and CDR2 as SYDVKM. The germline V and J ends were trimmed by 8 bases and 0 bases, with 14 bases remaining between them. CDR3 DNA: TGTGCCAGCGTATCCGGTGGAAGCTCCTACGAGCAGTACTTC. This sequence encodes CASVSGGSSYEQYF.

The chain uses TRBV28 and TRBJ1-4, with 7 bases fitting TRBD1. Trimming took 5 bases from V and 2 from J; bases not matched to a gene: 5. This CDR3 is 15 amino acids long. Germline V CDR1 and CDR2: MDHEN, SYDVKM. CDR3 amino acids: CASSTTGATNEKLFF. Written as DNA, the CDR3 is TGTGCCAGCAGTACTACAGGGGCTACTAATGAAAAACTGTTTTTT.

This chain connects TRBV6-6 to TRBJ1-5; D is uncertain. There are 11 residues in the CDR3. The germline V and J ends were trimmed by 8 bases and 4 bases, with 6 bases remaining between them. Germline CDR1 MNHNY, CDR2 SVGAGI (reference sequence). The CDR3 reads CASQENQPQHF. For the CDR3, the DNA is TGTGCCAGCCAGGAGAATCAGCCCCAGCATTTT.

The rearrangement joins TRBV7-9 to TRBJ2-3; D is possibly TRBD2 (5 bases). The length of the CDR3 is 14 residues. V was pared by 5 bases and J by 4 bases, with 13 bases between. Germline CDR1 is SEHNR and CDR2 is FQNEAQ (reference sequence). DNA for the CDR3: TGTGCCAGCAGCCCGGCTAGCATCTCAGATACGCAGTATTTT. Encoded protein: CASSPASISDTQYF.

This clone was counted a single time. The J gene is TRBJ1-2, the V gene TRBV7-9; D remains ambiguous. The CDR3 consists of 13 residues. Germline-derived CDR1 and CDR2 are SEHNR and FQNEAQ (reference sequence). V lost 7 bases, J lost 1 base, and 10 bases lay in between. CDR3 bases: TGTGCCAGCACCTCTTCCCATAACTATGGCTACACCTTC. Its translation is CASTSSHNYGYTF.

The chain recombines TRBV5-1 with TRBJ1-1; a possible D gene is TRBD1 (5 bases). Trimming shortened V by 2 bases and J by 5 bases, and 10 bases separated the two germline ends. Per germline, CDR1 SGHRS and CDR2 YFSETQ. This CDR3 is 13 amino acids long. This CDR3 reads CASSLSRETEAFF. The CDR3 DNA reads TGCGCCAGCAGCTTATCCAGGGAAACTGAAGCTTTCTTT.

The rearrangement links TRBV30 to TRBJ1-2; D remains ambiguous. V was trimmed by 1 base and J by 1 base, leaving 7 bases between them. The germline CDR1 and CDR2 sequences are GTSNPN and SVGIG (reference sequence). The CDR3 totals 13 residues. For the CDR3, the DNA is TGTGCCTGGAGTGATGGGTTTAACTATGGCTACACCTTC. This codes for CAWSDGFNYGYTF.